This T cell receptor (beta chain) was documented in a study of shared clonotypes between healthy human individuals. Findings and caveats of the study: A handful of donors held about 4.5% of naive CD4 clonotypes in common.

The table came from immunoSEQ multiplex PCR; TCRdb's copy has only in-frame clones and leaves some out. Seen here are just over 2,000,000 clones, approximately 94% observed once, and the top ten hold about 1.1%. Germline V gives CDR1 MNHNS, CDR2 SASEGT. With 1 base removed from V and 2 bases from J, the gap between germline ends came to 11 bases. This CDR3 has 15 amino acids. Naive CD8 cells lacked CD45RO and underwent positive selection for CCR7, leaving out terminally differentiated effector memory CD45RA+ cells. Regarding this clone: Antigen: not known.

The source material was naive CD8+ T cells sorted from blood. The receptor's source is a man aged 18 to 29 in good health. The chain is built from TRBV6-1 and TRBJ2-5; the D gene could be TRBD1 or TRBD2 (5 bases each). CDR3 nucleotide sequence: TGTGCCAGCAGTGAAGAGGTGGGGGATCAAGAGACCCAGTACTTC. This codes for CASSEEVGDQETQYF.